This T cell receptor (beta chain) was recorded in a study of blood T cell repertoires in COVID-19. Libraries were prepared by immunoSEQ multiplex PCR; TCRdb keeps only in-frame clonotypes and omits some of them. The table has approximately 140,000 clones, around 84% seen once. In germline, CDR1 is MNHEY, CDR2 SVGAGI. This CDR3 spans 12 amino acids. V was cut by 6 bases and J by 8 bases, with 13 bases left in between. Sequencing was carried out using peripheral blood. This TCR derives from a woman older than 75 with acute or convalescent COVID-19. The chain uses TRBV6-5 and TRBJ1-2; D possibly corresponds to TRBD1 (6 bases). The CDR3 DNA follows: TGTGCCAGCAGCCCCCAGGGGCGAGGCTACACCTTC. Translated: CASSPQGRGYTF.